This T cell receptor beta chain was recorded in a study of Graves' ophthalmopathy and Graves' hyperthyroidism. Germline assignment: CDR1 LNHDA and CDR2 SQIVND (reference sequence). Between the trimmed V and J ends, which lost 10 bases and 2 bases, there was a span of 12 bases. This CDR3 has 12 amino acids. Transcripts of RNA were the source for amplifying TCR beta CDR3 regions. A first-round RT-PCR used HTBI primers, followed by a second-round multiplex PCR. TCRdb ran MiXCR on the multiplex PCR reads and lists one entry per CDR3 protein. The sample lists around 40,000 distinct CDR3 sequences; 52% were seen once.

V gene TRBV19 combines with J gene TRBJ2-7; unclear D gene. The receptor was isolated from an adult man with Graves' ophthalmopathy. What was sequenced was peripheral blood. CDR3 DNA: TGTGCCACACTGGGAACTACCTACGAGCAGTACTTC. As protein: CATLGTTYEQYF.